These 25 T cell receptor beta chains were all obtained from the same sample, sequenced in a study of blood T cell repertoires in COVID-19. Using immunoSEQ multiplex PCR, the repertoire was profiled, and TCRdb retains in-frame clones only, with some absent. Among around 190,000 clones listed, about nine tenths were seen once. Sequenced: peripheral blood. All receptors come from a man aged 18 to 30 with active or convalescent COVID-19.

The chain is built from TRBV18 and TRBJ2-1; the match to TRBD1 covers 9 bases. J was trimmed by 6 bases and V by 0 bases; bases with no gene match: 6. In germline, CDR1 is KGHSH, CDR2 LQKENI. The CDR3 covers 16 residues. DNA of the CDR3: TGTGCCAGCTCACCACCTCAGGGACAGGGAACCAATGAGCAGTTCTTC. This encodes CASSPPQGQGTNEQFF.

The J gene is TRBJ1-1, the V gene TRBV30; D is perhaps TRBD1 (6 bases). CDR1 and CDR2 (germline): GTSNPN, SVGIG (reference sequence). Trimming removed 4 bases at V and 1 base at J, with 16 bases between. This CDR3 spans 15 amino acids. The CDR3 DNA reads as TGTGCCTGGATGGGGGGGGGCAAACCGAACACTGAAGCTTTCTTT. Protein sequence: CAWMGGGKPNTEAFF.

The chain couples TRBV30 to TRBJ1-3; 7 bases fit TRBD1. The CDR3 extends over 14 amino acids. Trimming took 2 bases from V and 2 from J; bases not matched to a gene: 3. CDR1 GTSNPN and CDR2 SVGIG come from the germline V gene (reference sequence). The CDR3 spells CAWSRGQTGNTIYF. The CDR3 nucleotides read TGTGCCTGGAGTCGGGGACAGACTGGAAACACCATATATTTT.

V gene TRBV18 combines with J gene TRBJ2-5; 9 nucleotides agree with TRBD2. The CDR3 has 15 amino acids. Germline V gene sequence: CDR1 KGHSH, CDR2 LQKENI. Trimming removed 3 bases from V and 3 bases from J; junction bases left unmatched: 5. CDR3 DNA sequence: TGTGCCAGCTCACCGGCTAGCGGGGCCAAAGAGACCCAGTACTTC. Residues: CASSPASGAKETQYF.

V usage is TRBV10-2 and J usage is TRBJ2-7; TRBD2 aligns across 12 bases. The J segment lost 1 base and the V segment lost 4 bases, leaving 2 bases of the junction unmatched. CDR3 size: 15 residues. CDR1 WSHSY and CDR2 SAAADI come from the germline V gene. The CDR3 DNA follows: TGCGCCAGCAGTGGGACTAGCGGGGTTTCCTACGAGCAGTACTTC. It specifies CASSGTSGVSYEQYF.

The V gene is TRBV7-2, the J gene TRBJ2-5; D gene uncertain. From germline, CDR1 is SGHTA and CDR2 FQGNSA. This CDR3 region has 14 residues. Trimming removed 1 base at V and 2 bases at J, with 8 bases between. DNA for the CDR3: TGTGCCAGCAGCTTAGTTGGCCCGCAAGAGACCCAGTACTTC. Translation gives CASSLVGPQETQYF.

This chain joins TRBV19 and TRBJ1-1; 7 bases fit TRBD1. The V segment lost 5 bases and the J segment 5 bases; nucleotides outside the gene matches: 8. This CDR3 region has 14 residues. Germline assignment: CDR1 LNHDA and CDR2 SQIVND (reference sequence). CDR3 sequence reads: CASSSLAGGTEAFF. The CDR3 DNA sequence: TGTGCCAGTAGTTCCTTAGCAGGGGGGACTGAAGCTTTCTTT.

The chain combines TRBV15 with TRBJ1-4; 7 positions agree with TRBD1. V lost 1 base to trimming and J lost 5 bases; unmatched junction nucleotides: 4. This CDR3 has 15 amino acids. The germline V gene has CDR1 LNHNV and CDR2 YYDKDF (reference sequence). CDR3 sequence: CATSRGTGENEKLFF. The CDR3 DNA follows: TGTGCCACCAGCAGAGGGACAGGAGAGAATGAAAAACTGTTTTTT.

The chain recombines TRBV7-2 with TRBJ2-7; D gene ambiguous. Trimming removed 3 bases at V and 5 bases at J, with 11 bases between. Germline CDR1 is SGHTA and CDR2 is FQGNSA. This CDR3 has 13 amino acids. CDR3 loop: CASSFRRVDEQYF. The DNA of the CDR3 is TGTGCCAGCAGCTTCCGACGGGTTGACGAGCAGTACTTC.

This chain connects TRBV5-4 to TRBJ1-1; 7 bases are a match to TRBD1. In germline, CDR1 is SGHNT, CDR2 YYREEE (reference sequence). The CDR3 length is 14 residues. Germline trimming cut 4 bases from V and 1 base from J; bases unmatched to any gene: 4. CDR3 protein: CASSPRTGNTEAFF. The CDR3 bases are TGTGCCAGCAGCCCCCGGACAGGGAACACTGAAGCTTTCTTT.

The gene calls are TRBV19 and TRBJ2-7; D might be TRBD1 (5 bases). V lost 5 bases and J 5 bases, leaving 13 bases between the germline ends. Germline lookup yields CDR1 LNHDA and CDR2 SQIVND (reference sequence). This CDR3 has 13 residues. CDR3 region: CASSLQGSHEQYF. The CDR3 region has the DNA TGTGCCAGTAGTCTTCAGGGTTCCCACGAGCAGTACTTC. Combining the CDR3 with reference TRBV19 and TRBJ2-7 gives the whole variable domain DGGITQSPKYLFRKEGQNVTLSCEQNLNHDAMYWYRQDPGQGLRLIYYSQIVNDFQKGDIAEGYSVSREKKESFPLTVTSAQKNPTAFYLCASSLQGSHEQYFGPGTRLTVT.

The chain links TRBV29-1 to TRBJ2-7; maybe TRBD1 (5 bases). CDR1 is SQVTM, CDR2 ANQGSEA, per germline. V was cut by 4 bases and J by 1 base, with 14 bases left in between. This CDR3 comprises 14 residues. The CDR3 loop reads CSVVGAGLSYEQYF. CDR3 bases: TGCAGCGTTGTAGGGGCCGGCCTTTCCTACGAGCAGTACTTC.

Of note for this clone: With a much larger clone just one base away, this may be a read error. Other DNA sequences in this sample translate to the same CDR3. The chain combines TRBV5-1 with TRBJ1-1; a weak D match, TRBD1 (6 bases). The CDR3 loop spans 14 amino acids. Germline-derived CDR1 and CDR2 are SGHRS and YFSETQ. Here the CDR3 reads CASSLDSQNTEAFF. As DNA, the CDR3 is TGCGCTAGCAGCTTGGACAGCCAGAACACTGAAGCTTTCTTT.

The genes are TRBV11-2 and TRBJ2-1; 12 nucleotides line up with TRBD2. Germline V CDR1 and CDR2: SGHAT, FQNNGV. The CDR3 loop spans 18 amino acids. The J segment lost 7 bases and the V segment lost 0 bases, leaving 10 bases of the junction unmatched. The CDR3, as DNA: TGTGCCAGCAGCTTAGAGAGGGGTCTAGCGGGAGGGATGAATGAGCAGTTCTTC. It encodes CASSLERGLAGGMNEQFF. Full variable domain (outside the CDR3, taken from reference TRBV11-2 and TRBJ2-1): EAGVAQSPRYKIIEKRQSVAFWCNPISGHATLYWYQQILGQGPKLLIQFQNNGVVDDSQLPKDRFSAERLKGVDSTLKIQPAKLEDSAVYLCASSLERGLAGGMNEQFFGPGTRLTVL.

This chain connects TRBV30 to TRBJ2-7; D might be TRBD2 (6 bases). Trimming cost V 0 bases and J 3 bases, with 12 bases left between them. Per germline, CDR1 GTSNPN and CDR2 SVGIG (reference sequence). The CDR3 totals 14 residues. CDR3 in amino acids: CAWSVGRRDYEQYF. DNA for the CDR3: TGTGCCTGGAGTGTCGGGCGGAGGGACTACGAGCAGTACTTC.

This clone appeared once. The chain is built from TRBV6-2 or TRBV6-3 and TRBJ1-5; no clear D gene. The CDR3 contains 15 residues. Germline V gene lookup returns CDR1 MNHEY and CDR2 SVGEGT. V was trimmed by 5 bases and J by 0 bases, leaving 11 bases between them. The CDR3 loop reads CASSLTPISNQPQHF. The CDR3 DNA sequence: TGTGCCAGCAGTCTGACACCAATTAGCAATCAGCCCCAGCATTTT.

The chain links TRBV6-5 to TRBJ1-2; possible D gene TRBD1, 5 bases. Trimming took off 6 bases at V and 4 bases at J, with 9 bases between the two ends. The CDR3 runs to 12 residues. The germline V gene encodes CDR1 MNHEY and CDR2 SVGAGI. CDR3 sequence (DNA): TGTGCCAGCAGCACGGGGGTCTATGGCTACACCTTC. Translation: CASSTGVYGYTF.

The chain couples TRBV3-1 (or the pseudogene TRBV3-2) to TRBJ1-1; D possibly corresponds to TRBD1 (5 bases). Trimming cost V 2 bases and J 2 bases, with 12 bases left between them. Germline assignment: CDR1 LGHDT and CDR2 YNNKEL (reference sequence). This CDR3 comprises 15 residues. CDR3 protein: CASSQLAGGNTEAFF. The CDR3 nucleotides read TGTGCCAGCAGCCAATTGGCGGGGGGAAACACTGAAGCTTTCTTT.

J is TRBJ1-3 and V is TRBV5-1, with 7 bases lining up with TRBD1. CDR3 length: 14 residues. The V and J ends lost 1 base and 3 bases, in that order; junction bases with no gene match: 1. The germline V gene encodes CDR1 SGHRS and CDR2 YFSETQ. CDR3 loop: CASSLTGDGNTIYF. In DNA form, the CDR3 reads TGCGCCAGCAGCTTGACAGGGGATGGAAACACCATATATTTT.

The CDR3 region is CASSIGTKKYGYTF. CDR3 in DNA: TGTGCCAGTAGTATCGGTACGAAGAAGTATGGCTACACCTTC. The chain recombines TRBV19 with TRBJ1-2; no firm D call. Germline V gene sequence: CDR1 LNHDA, CDR2 SQIVND (reference sequence). The CDR3 sequence is 14 residues long. Trimming took off 3 bases at V and 5 bases at J, with 13 bases between the two ends.

This chain uses TRBV24-1 with TRBJ2-1; a possible D gene is TRBD1 (6 bases). V gave up 3 bases and J gave up 5 bases, with 10 bases separating them. The CDR3 contains 14 residues. Looked up from germline, CDR1 is KGHDR and CDR2 is SFDVKD. CDR3 region: CATSDRDKNNEQFF. The CDR3 coding sequence is TGTGCCACCAGTGATCGGGACAAAAACAATGAGCAGTTCTTC.

The chain has TRBV5-1 and TRBJ2-3; D may be TRBD1 (5 bases). The V gene's germline CDR1 is SGHRS and CDR2 YFSETQ. Trimming pared 0 bases from V and 3 bases from J, leaving 11 bases between. The CDR3 is 15 amino acids. In DNA, the CDR3 is TGCGCCAGCAGCTTGGTAGGGGTAGGGACAGATACGCAGTATTTT. This translates into CASSLVGVGTDTQYF.

The V and J genes are TRBV7-2 and TRBJ2-3; TRBD2 matches at 7 bases. V lost 5 bases and J lost 2; bases outside the gene matches: 7. There are 15 residues in the CDR3. Germline V gene sequence: CDR1 SGHTA, CDR2 FQGNSA. The CDR3 DNA sequence: TGTGCCAGCAGCCCCTGGGCGGGAGTCACAGATACGCAGTATTTT. Protein: CASSPWAGVTDTQYF.

Written as DNA, the CDR3 is TGTGCCAGCAGTGAGGACAGATACTATGGCTACACCTTC. It is translated as CASSEDRYYGYTF. This chain uses TRBV25-1 with TRBJ1-2; D may be TRBD1 (6 bases). Germline-derived CDR1 and CDR2 are MGHDK and SYGVNS. This CDR3 is built from 13 residues. V dropped 3 bases and J dropped 3 bases, with 8 bases sitting between them.

This clone was observed a single time. This rearrangement joins TRBV19 to TRBJ2-2, with 9 bases lining up with TRBD2. The J segment lost 5 bases and the V segment lost 2 bases, leaving 12 bases of the junction unmatched. The CDR3 runs to 18 residues. The germline V gene has CDR1 LNHDA and CDR2 SQIVND (reference sequence). The CDR3 here is CASSIRVLAGIGTGELFF. In DNA, the CDR3 is TGTGCCAGTAGTATACGTGTTCTAGCGGGGATTGGGACCGGGGAGCTGTTTTTT.